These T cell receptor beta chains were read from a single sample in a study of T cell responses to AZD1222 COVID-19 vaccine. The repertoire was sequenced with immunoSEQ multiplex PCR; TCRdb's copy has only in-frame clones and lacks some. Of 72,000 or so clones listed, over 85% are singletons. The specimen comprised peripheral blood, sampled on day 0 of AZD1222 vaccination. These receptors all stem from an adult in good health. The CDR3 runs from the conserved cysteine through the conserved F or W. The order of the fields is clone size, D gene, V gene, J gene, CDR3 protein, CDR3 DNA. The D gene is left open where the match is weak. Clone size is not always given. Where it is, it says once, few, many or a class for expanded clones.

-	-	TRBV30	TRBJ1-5	CAWNQRGNQPQHF	TGTGCCTGGAACCAGCGAGGCAATCAGCCCCAGCATTTT
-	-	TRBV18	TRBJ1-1	CASSPLKDMNTEAFF	TGTGCCAGCTCACCACTGAAGGACATGAACACTGAAGCTTTCTTT
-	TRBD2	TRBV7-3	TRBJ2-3	CASSRKGLAGGPGTDTQYF	TGTGCCAGCAGCCGTAAGGGACTAGCGGGGGGGCCAGGCACAGATACGCAGTATTTT
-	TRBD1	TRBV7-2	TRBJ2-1	CASSVTGAGNEQFF	TGTGCCAGCAGCGTCACAGGGGCCGGCAATGAGCAGTTCTTC
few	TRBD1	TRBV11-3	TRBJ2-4	CASSPRQGLAKNIQYF	TGTGCCAGCAGCCCTCGACAGGGTCTAGCCAAAAACATTCAGTACTTC
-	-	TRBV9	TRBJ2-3	CASSVQWGTDTQYF	TGTGCCAGCAGCGTACAGTGGGGCACAGATACGCAGTATTTT
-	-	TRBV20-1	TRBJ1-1	CSAAKLITFF	TGCAGTGCCGCCAAATTAATAACTTTCTTT
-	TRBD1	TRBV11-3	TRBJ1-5	CASSPYLRDRALGNQPQHF	TGTGCCAGCAGCCCATACCTCCGGGACAGGGCTTTAGGCAATCAGCCCCAGCATTTT
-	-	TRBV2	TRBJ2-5	CASRGTRASVEETQYF	TGTGCCAGCAGGGGAACCAGGGCAAGTGTGGAAGAGACCCAGTACTTC
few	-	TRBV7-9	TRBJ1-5	CASSLGDQPQHF	TGTGCCAGCAGCTTAGGAGATCAGCCCCAGCATTTT
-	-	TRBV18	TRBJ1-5	CASSPFILDSNQPQHF	TGTGCCAGCTCCCCTTTCATCCTCGATAGCAATCAGCCCCAGCATTTT
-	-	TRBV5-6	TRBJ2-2	CASSWTWNTGELFF	TGTGCCAGCAGCTGGACATGGAACACCGGGGAGCTGTTTTTT
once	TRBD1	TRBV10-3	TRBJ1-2	CAISAPGTGGGHGYTF	TGTGCCATCAGTGCTCCCGGGACAGGGGGCGGGCATGGCTACACCTTC
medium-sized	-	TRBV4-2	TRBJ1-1	CASSQVGGGDTEAFF	TGTGCCAGCAGCCAAGTAGGAGGGGGGGACACTGAAGCTTTCTTT
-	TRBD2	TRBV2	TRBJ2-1	CASRGGLATNEQFF	TGTGCCAGCAGAGGGGGACTAGCTACAAATGAGCAGTTCTTC
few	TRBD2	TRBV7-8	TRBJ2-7	CASSLRREGRTGQYF	TGTGCCAGCAGCTTACGGCGGGAGGGCCGCACCGGGCAGTACTTC
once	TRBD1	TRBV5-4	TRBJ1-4	CASSRPGQGNNEKLFF	TGTGCCAGCAGCCGACCGGGACAGGGGAATAATGAAAAACTGTTTTTT
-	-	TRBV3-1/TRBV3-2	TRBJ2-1	CASSQDHERAPHEQFF	TGTGCCAGCAGCCAAGATCACGAGCGTGCCCCCCATGAGCAGTTCTTC
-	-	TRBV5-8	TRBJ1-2	CASSLLIRELNYGYTF	TGTGCCAGCAGCTTGTTGATCCGGGAACTTAACTATGGCTACACCTTC
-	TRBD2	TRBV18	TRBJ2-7	CASSGLAGGDEQYF	TGTGCCAGCTCAGGACTAGCGGGGGGAGACGAGCAGTACTTC
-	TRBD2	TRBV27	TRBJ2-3	CASSLSRGGTDTQYF	TGTGCCAGCAGTTTATCCCGGGGGGGCACAGATACGCAGTATTTT
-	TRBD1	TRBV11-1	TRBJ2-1	CASRSHLGQTYNEQFF	TGTGCCAGCAGGAGCCATTTGGGACAGACCTACAATGAGCAGTTCTTC
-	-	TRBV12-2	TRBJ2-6	CASRLIRNPPSGANVLTF	TGTGCAAGTCGCTTAATTCGGAACCCGCCTTCTGGGGCCAACGTCCTGACTTTC
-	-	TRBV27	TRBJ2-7	CASSLSLRLSGTYYEQYF	TGTGCCAGCAGTTTATCCTTACGCCTCTCGGGAACGTACTACGAGCAGTACTTC
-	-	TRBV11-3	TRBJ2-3	CASSGRKRANLLSTDTQYF	TGTGCCAGCAGCGGTCGTAAGCGGGCCAACCTCCTCTCCACAGATACGCAGTATTTT
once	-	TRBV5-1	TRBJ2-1	CASSLVLQGNEQFF	TGCGCCAGCAGCTTGGTGCTACAGGGAAATGAGCAGTTCTTC
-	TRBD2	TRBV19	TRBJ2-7	CASSPSASGGLYEQYF	TGTGCCAGTTCCCCCAGTGCTAGCGGGGGGCTCTACGAGCAGTACTTC
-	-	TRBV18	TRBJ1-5	CASSGSANQPQHF	TGTGCCAGCTCGGGATCCGCCAATCAGCCCCAGCATTTT
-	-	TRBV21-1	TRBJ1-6	CASSKPQHSYNSPLHF	TGTGCCAGCAGCAAGCCCCAGCACTCCTATAATTCACCCCTCCACTTT
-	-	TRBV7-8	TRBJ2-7	CASSPGTDYEQYF	TGTGCCAGCAGCCCAGGGACGGACTACGAGCAGTACTTC
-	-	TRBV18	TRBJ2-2	CASSPARDGQELFF	TGTGCCAGCTCACCTGCACGGGATGGGCAGGAGCTGTTTTTT
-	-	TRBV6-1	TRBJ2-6	CASSELGSGANVLTF	TGTGCCAGCAGTGAGTTGGGGTCTGGGGCCAACGTCCTGACTTTC
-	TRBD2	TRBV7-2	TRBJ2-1	CASSPTSANEQFF	TGTGCCAGCAGTCCGACTAGCGCCAATGAGCAGTTCTTC
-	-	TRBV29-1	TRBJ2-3	CSVVAGATDTQYF	TGCAGCGTTGTAGCAGGGGCAACAGATACGCAGTATTTT
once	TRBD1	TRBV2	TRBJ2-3	CASSSGTGAGEDTQYF	TGTGCCAGCAGTTCCGGGACAGGGGCTGGGGAAGATACGCAGTATTTT
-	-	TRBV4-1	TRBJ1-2	CASSPGRWAYLPANYGYTF	TGCGCCAGCAGCCCAGGCCGCTGGGCCTACCTCCCCGCTAACTATGGCTACACCTTC
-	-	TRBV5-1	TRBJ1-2	CASSSDTGWRGALRYGYTF	TGCGCCAGCAGCTCTGACACGGGGTGGCGAGGGGCTTTGCGCTATGGCTACACCTTC
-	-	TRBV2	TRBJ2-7	CASSVQLYEQYF	TGTGCCAGCAGTGTGCAACTCTACGAGCAGTACTTC
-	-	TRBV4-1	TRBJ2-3	CASSQIGIAVDTQYF	TGCGCCAGCAGCCAAATCGGTATAGCGGTGGATACGCAGTATTTT
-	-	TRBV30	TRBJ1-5	CALTTTGTAQPQHF	TGTGCCTTGACGACAACGGGGACGGCGCAGCCCCAGCATTTT
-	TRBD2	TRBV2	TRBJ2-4	CASSEAPGLAGGGAKNIQYF	TGTGCCAGCAGTGAAGCTCCGGGACTAGCGGGAGGAGGGGCCAAAAACATTCAGTACTTC
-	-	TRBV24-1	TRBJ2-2	CATSGGTTGELFF	TGTGCCACCAGTGGAGGGACCACCGGGGAGCTGTTTTTT
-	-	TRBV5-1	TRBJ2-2	CASSLRSIQGNTGELFF	TGCGCCAGCAGCTTGCGTAGTATACAGGGGAACACCGGGGAGCTGTTTTTT
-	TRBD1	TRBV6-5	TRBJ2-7	CASSYGDRAYEQYF	TGTGCCAGCAGTTACGGGGACAGGGCCTACGAGCAGTACTTC
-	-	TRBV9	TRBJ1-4	CASSVGVWQGYEKLFF	TGTGCCAGCAGCGTAGGGGTTTGGCAGGGGTACGAAAAACTGTTTTTT
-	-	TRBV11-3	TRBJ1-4	CASSLQVNEKLFF	TGTGCCAGCAGCTTACAGGTTAATGAAAAACTGTTTTTT
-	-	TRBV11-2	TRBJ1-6	CASRRLGGRGVSPLHF	TGTGCCAGCAGAAGACTGGGGGGACGTGGGGTTTCACCCCTCCACTTT